This paragraph covers one T cell receptor beta chain sequence. As yet, its antigen is unknown. 60 Vbeta and 13 Jbeta primers were used in PCR. TCRdb keeps only in-frame clones here, not all; method: immunoSEQ multiplex PCR. The table lists roughly 220,000 clones, approximately 70% of them singletons, with 2.5% to 3% in the top ten. This CDR3 region has 11 residues. Per germline, CDR1 SEHNR and CDR2 FQNEAQ (reference sequence). V lost 3 bases and J 6 bases, leaving 4 bases between the germline ends. The sample belongs to a study of cytomegalovirus exposure and HLA in healthy donors. Study-level results: In a later analysis, at a false discovery rate of 0.05, 15,000 to 20,000 TCR beta sequences matched HLA alleles. Segments of the TCR beta V type were, in most cases, productive about 87% or about 30% of the time in an earlier analysis. Among immune exposure information, only CMV serostatus was available. Presence/absence analyses treated sequencing depth as roughly uniform across donors.

The sequenced sample consisted of PBMCs. V usage is TRBV7-9 and J usage is TRBJ2-3; D gene ambiguous. The clonotype comes from a man between 35 and 55 years old in good health and CMV-seropositive. The CDR3 sequence is CASSFLDTQYF. The CDR3 bases are TGTGCCAGCAGCTTCCTCGATACGCAGTATTTT.